The next 31 T cell receptor beta chains were all read from a single sample in a study of shared clonotypes between healthy human individuals. The assay was immunoSEQ multiplex PCR, and TCRdb's table has in-frame clones only and misses some. The sample includes 1,400,000 or so clones, approximately 98.5% of them seen just once. Sequencing used naive CD4+ T cells sorted from blood. Sample subset: CD45RA+ positively selected. These receptors originate from a man in his thirties or forties in good health.

V usage is TRBV7-9 and J usage is TRBJ2-5, with D maybe TRBD2 (6 bases). Germline CDR1 SEHNR, CDR2 FQNEAQ (reference sequence). Trimming took 2 bases from V and 4 from J, leaving 17 bases between them. The CDR3 sequence is 16 residues long. The CDR3, as DNA: TGTGCCAGCAGCTTATATTTCGGGAGTAGCTCAGAGACCCAGTACTTC. It is translated as CASSLYFGSSSETQYF.

The chain uses TRBV5-1 and TRBJ2-7; D is perhaps TRBD1 or TRBD2 (5 bases each). The CDR3 is 14 amino acids. The germline V gene encodes CDR1 SGHRS and CDR2 YFSETQ. Trimming took 3 bases from V and 5 from J, leaving 15 bases between them. The CDR3 DNA sequence: TGCGCCAGCAGCTATGGGACCGCATCGGACGAGCAGTACTTC. Translation gives CASSYGTASDEQYF.

The chain employs TRBV18 and TRBJ2-2; no definite D call. V gave up 3 bases and J gave up 8 bases, with 19 bases separating them. This CDR3 contains 16 residues. The V gene's germline CDR1 is KGHSH and CDR2 LQKENI. The CDR3 bases are TGTGCCAGCTCACCGTCCCGACAAGGGCAGACGGGGGAGCTGTTTTTT. It encodes CASSPSRQGQTGELFF.

This clone has just one count. Other DNA sequences in the same sample also yield this CDR3. The genes are TRBV4-3 and TRBJ2-3, with a tentative D call TRBD2 (5 bases). The V end was cut by 3 bases, the J end by 3 bases, with 10 bases between. This CDR3 has 14 amino acids. Germline CDR1 LGHNA, CDR2 YSLEER. CDR3: CASSQGGRTDTQYF. DNA for the CDR3: TGCGCCAGCAGCCAGGGCGGGCGGACAGATACGCAGTATTTT.

The genes are TRBV7-9 and TRBJ2-3; maybe TRBD1 (5 bases). The germline V gene has CDR1 SEHNR and CDR2 FQNEAQ (reference sequence). V lost 7 bases and J 0 bases, leaving 20 bases between the germline ends. The CDR3 loop spans 17 amino acids. The CDR3, as DNA: TGTGCCAGCACTAAGACTGAGGACACAACTAGCACAGATACGCAGTATTTT. Protein: CASTKTEDTTSTDTQYF.

The rearrangement uses TRBV5-1 and TRBJ1-1, with 7 bases lining up with TRBD1. V trimming: 0 bases; J trimming: 1 base; junction bases outside the gene matches: 6. Germline lookup yields CDR1 SGHRS and CDR2 YFSETQ. CDR3 size: 16 residues. The CDR3 bases are TGCGCCAGCAGCTTGGGACAGGGTGTGTGGAACACTGAAGCTTTCTTT. This gives the protein CASSLGQGVWNTEAFF. Variable domain in full (rest from reference TRBV5-1 and TRBJ1-1): KAGVTQTPRYLIKTRGQQVTLSCSPISGHRSVSWYQQTPGQGLQFLFEYFSETQRNKGNFPGRFSGRQFSNSRSEMNVSTLELGDSALYLCASSLGQGVWNTEAFFGQGTRLTVV.

V usage is TRBV6-1 and J usage is TRBJ1-2, with a weak D call TRBD1 (5 bases). Germline V lookup: CDR1 MNHNS, CDR2 SASEGT. The CDR3 has 13 amino acids. V was cut by 4 bases and J by 4 bases, with 10 bases left in between. CDR3 amino acids: CASSGQSIYGYTF. CDR3 DNA: TGTGCCAGCAGTGGACAGTCCATCTATGGCTACACCTTC.

The genes are TRBV6-5 and TRBJ1-1, with a tentative D call TRBD1 (5 bases). The germline V gene encodes CDR1 MNHEY and CDR2 SVGAGI. This CDR3 is 12 amino acids long. Trimming removed 8 bases from V and 1 base from J, with 8 bases in between. The CDR3 is CASYQGNTEAFF. The CDR3 region has the DNA TGTGCCAGCTACCAGGGGAACACTGAAGCTTTCTTT.

In the case of this clone: At the DNA level, this CDR3 is encoded by other sequences in the same sample as well. V gene TRBV5-4 combines with J gene TRBJ2-5; unclear D gene. Trimming took 2 bases from V and 5 from J, leaving 7 bases between them. Germline-derived CDR1 and CDR2 are SGHNT and YYREEE (reference sequence). The CDR3 is 12 amino acids. CDR3 sequence reads: CASSLDGETQYF. CDR3 bases: TGTGCCAGCAGCTTAGACGGGGAGACCCAGTACTTC. The variable domain in full, completed from reference TRBV5-4 and TRBJ2-5, reads ETGVTQSPTHLIKTRGQQVTLRCSSQSGHNTVSWYQQALGQGPQFIFQYYREEENGRGNFPPRFSGLQFPNYSSELNVNALELDDSALYLCASSLDGETQYFGPGTRLLVL.

The rearrangement uses TRBV7-9 and TRBJ2-5, with D uncertain. Germline V gene sequence: CDR1 SEHNR, CDR2 FQNEAQ (reference sequence). The V and J ends lost 2 bases and 1 base respectively, with 11 bases between them. This CDR3 spans 15 amino acids. This CDR3 reads CASSLKGSFQETQYF. Written as DNA, the CDR3 is TGTGCCAGCAGCTTAAAGGGTTCGTTCCAAGAGACCCAGTACTTC.

V usage is TRBV28 and J usage is TRBJ2-5, with D possibly TRBD2 on 6 matching bases. The CDR3 covers 13 residues. V lost 6 bases to trimming and J lost 5 bases, with 13 bases between them. Germline V gene data show CDR1 as MDHEN and CDR2 as SYDVKM. CDR3 sequence: CASRTGSAETQYF. The CDR3 DNA reads TGTGCCAGCAGAACCGGGAGTGCGGAGACCCAGTACTTC.

The V and J genes are TRBV19 and TRBJ2-7; TRBD1 agrees at 8 bases. This CDR3 is 16 amino acids long. Germline V gene data show CDR1 as LNHDA and CDR2 as SQIVND (reference sequence). J lost 7 bases, V lost 2 bases, and 13 bases had no gene match. The CDR3 here is CASSIPGQGESGEQYF. The CDR3 DNA sequence: TGTGCCAGTAGTATACCAGGACAGGGAGAATCTGGGGAGCAGTACTTC. Full variable domain (rest looked up from reference TRBV19 and TRBJ2-7): DGGITQSPKYLFRKEGQNVTLSCEQNLNHDAMYWYRQDPGQGLRLIYYSQIVNDFQKGDIAEGYSVSREKKESFPLTVTSAQKNPTAFYLCASSIPGQGESGEQYFGPGTRLTVT.

V usage is TRBV9 and J usage is TRBJ1-1; D is possibly TRBD1 (6 bases). Germline CDR1 SGDLS, CDR2 YYNGEE. The V end lost 3 bases, the J end lost 7 bases, and 13 bases lay between the germline ends. The CDR3 contains 13 residues. CDR3 coding DNA: TGTGCCAGCAGCGCACAGGGTACGGGTGAAGCTTTCTTT. The encoded protein is CASSAQGTGEAFF.

This chain uses TRBV11-2 with TRBJ1-5; perhaps TRBD1 as D (5 bases). V shed 2 bases and J shed 2 bases, with 10 bases lying between them. The CDR3 has 15 residues. Looked up from germline, CDR1 is SGHAT and CDR2 is FQNNGV. For the CDR3, the DNA is TGTGCCAGCAGCTTAAGGGGCATTGGCAATCAGCCCCAGCATTTT. It encodes CASSLRGIGNQPQHF.

This sequence joins TRBV19 and TRBJ1-1, with D possibly being TRBD1 (6 bases). Germline V CDR1 and CDR2: LNHDA, SQIVND (reference sequence). The germline V and J ends were trimmed by 3 bases and 5 bases, with 19 bases remaining between them. This CDR3 contains 16 residues. The CDR3 DNA follows: TGTGCCAGTAGTATGGAGGGGGGGAGAAGGGATACTGAAGCTTTCTTT. Translated: CASSMEGGRRDTEAFF.

The chain couples TRBV10-3 to TRBJ1-3, with no clear D. CDR3 length: 13 residues. Trimming took off 3 bases at V and 5 bases at J, with 8 bases between the two ends. The germline CDR1 and CDR2 sequences are ENHRY and SYGVKD. For the CDR3, the DNA is TGTGCCATCAGTGAAAGAGGTCGAAACACCATATATTTT. It yields the protein CAISERGRNTIYF.

This clone appeared a single time. The chain employs TRBV7-9 and TRBJ2-2; 10 bases map to TRBD1. The CDR3 extends over 16 amino acids. Germline-derived CDR1 and CDR2 are SEHNR and FQNEAQ (reference sequence). V dropped 2 bases and J dropped 7; count of bases not matched to a gene: 7. CDR3 sequence reads: CASSLMTGGAGGELFF. The CDR3 DNA is TGTGCCAGCAGCTTAATGACAGGGGGCGCGGGCGGGGAGCTGTTTTTT.

The chain combines TRBV9 with TRBJ2-7, with TRBD2 identical over 9 bases. Germline V gene lookup returns CDR1 SGDLS and CDR2 YYNGEE. The CDR3 sequence is 14 residues long. V shed 3 bases and J 2 bases; nucleotides not matched to a gene: 3. The CDR3 region is CASSATSGAYEQYF. The CDR3 nucleotides read TGTGCCAGCAGCGCGACTAGCGGCGCCTACGAGCAGTACTTC. Full variable domain (rest looked up from reference TRBV9 and TRBJ2-7): DSGVTQTPKHLITATGQRVTLRCSPRSGDLSVYWYQQSLDQGLQFLIQYYNGEERAKGNILERFSAQQFPDLHSELNLSSLELGDSALYFCASSATSGAYEQYFGPGTRLTVT.

The chain is built from TRBV29-1 and TRBJ1-1; tentative D call: TRBD1 (5 bases). The germline V gene encodes CDR1 SQVTM and CDR2 ANQGSEA. The CDR3 has 13 amino acids. Trimming left V 8 bases short and J 1 base short, with 14 bases between. This CDR3 is CSSYSGGNTEAFF. CDR3 in DNA: TGCAGCTCCTATTCCGGGGGGAACACTGAAGCTTTCTTT.

V usage is TRBV5-1 and J usage is TRBJ2-2; D is perhaps TRBD1 (6 bases). Germline loops: CDR1 SGHRS, CDR2 YFSETQ. V lost 0 bases to trimming and J lost 0 bases, with 12 bases between them. The CDR3 is 17 residues long. The chain's CDR3 is CASSLVGGLTNTGELFF. Written as DNA, the CDR3 is TGCGCCAGCAGCTTGGTTGGGGGCCTCACGAACACCGGGGAGCTGTTTTTT.

The genes are TRBV28 and TRBJ1-2, with D hard to call. The CDR3 is made up of 14 amino acids. Trimming shortened V by 6 bases and J by 3 bases, and 14 bases separated the two germline ends. Germline CDR1 and CDR2: MDHEN and SYDVKM. This CDR3 reads CASRPGQTYYGYTF. The DNA for the CDR3 is TGTGCCAGCAGACCTGGGCAGACTTACTATGGCTACACCTTC.

This clone was counted a single time. The chain combines TRBV11-2 with TRBJ1-2; D remains ambiguous. The germline gives CDR1 SGHAT, CDR2 FQNNGV. Trimming cost V 0 bases and J 8 bases, with 10 bases left between them. There are 13 residues in the CDR3. The CDR3 sequence: CASSLDSSGGYTF. The CDR3 DNA reads as TGTGCCAGCAGCTTAGATTCCTCCGGGGGCTACACCTTC.

As for this clone: Other DNA sequences from this sample encode an identical CDR3 as well. This rearrangement joins TRBV28 to TRBJ1-5, with D hard to call. V shed 4 bases and J shed 2 bases, with 12 bases lying between them. The CDR3 has 15 amino acids. In germline, CDR1 is MDHEN, CDR2 SYDVKM. The CDR3 DNA is TGTGCCAGCAGTTCCCCGCCGGGAGGCAATCAGCCCCAGCATTTT. It translates to CASSSPPGGNQPQHF. Filled out from reference TRBV28 and TRBJ1-5, the complete variable domain reads DVKVTQSSRYLVKRTGEKVFLECVQDMDHENMFWYRQDPGLGLRLIYFSYDVKMKEKGDIPEGYSVSREKKERFSLILESASTNQTSMYLCASSSPPGGNQPQHFGDGTRLSIL.

This chain links TRBV30 with TRBJ2-7; TRBD1 might be the D (5 bases). Between the trimmed V and J ends, which lost 1 base and 3 bases, there was a span of 16 bases. This CDR3 region has 15 residues. Germline loops: CDR1 GTSNPN, CDR2 SVGIG (reference sequence). This CDR3 reads CAWSGPPDIYYEQYF. CDR3 coding DNA: TGTGCCTGGAGTGGACCCCCGGACATTTACTACGAGCAGTACTTC. The full variable domain, in which reference TRBV30 and TRBJ2-7 provide the parts outside the CDR3, is SQTIHQWPATLVQPVGSPLSLECTVEGTSNPNLYWYRQAAGRGLQLLFYSVGIGQISSEVPQNLSASRPQDRQFILSSKKLLLSDSGFYLCAWSGPPDIYYEQYFGPGTRLTVT.

The chain uses TRBV4-2 and TRBJ2-3; tentatively, D is TRBD1 (6 bases). The CDR3 spans 19 residues. V lost 4 bases and J lost 1, with 24 bases in between. Germline CDR1 and CDR2: LGHNA and YNFKEQ. The chain's CDR3 is CASSRSQGLQGLRTDTQYF. The CDR3 region has the DNA TGTGCCAGCAGCCGCTCACAAGGCCTACAGGGTCTCCGCACAGATACGCAGTATTTT.

This chain connects TRBV6-1 to TRBJ1-2, with D possibly TRBD1 on 6 matching bases. V was trimmed by 5 bases and J by 3 bases, leaving 10 bases between them. Germline V gene data show CDR1 as MNHNS and CDR2 as SASEGT. The CDR3 consists of 13 residues. CDR3 sequence: CASSRTVDYGYTF. The CDR3 nucleotides read TGTGCCAGCAGTCGGACAGTAGACTATGGCTACACCTTC.

The gene calls are TRBV2 and TRBJ2-7; TRBD2 agrees at 12 bases. Germline assignment: CDR1 SNHLY and CDR2 FYNNEI. CDR3 length: 15 residues. With V trimmed by 7 bases and J by 2 bases, 6 bases remained unmatched. CDR3 loop: CASKTSGRLPYEQYF. The CDR3 DNA sequence: TGTGCCAGCAAAACTAGCGGGAGGCTACCCTACGAGCAGTACTTC.

The chain couples TRBV5-5 to TRBJ2-2, with 7 bases identical to TRBD2. CDR3 size: 14 residues. J was trimmed by 6 bases and V by 3 bases; bases with no gene match: 5. Germline assignment: CDR1 SGHKS and CDR2 YYEKEE (reference sequence). Written as DNA, the CDR3 is TGTGCCAGCAGCTCCTACGGACTAGCCGGGGAGCTGTTTTTT. Translated, it gives CASSSYGLAGELFF. The variable domain in full, completed from reference TRBV5-5 and TRBJ2-2, reads DAGVTQSPTHLIKTRGQQVTLRCSPISGHKSVSWYQQVLGQGPQFIFQYYEKEERGRGNFPDRFSARQFPNYSSELNVNALLLGDSALYLCASSSYGLAGELFFGEGSRLTVL.

This clone occurred once. CDR3 protein: CASGPGYQETQYF. The CDR3 DNA reads TGCGCCAGCGGGCCGGGGTACCAAGAGACCCAGTACTTC. This chain links TRBV5-1 with TRBJ2-5; perhaps TRBD2 as D (5 bases). Germline assignment: CDR1 SGHRS and CDR2 YFSETQ. Trimming removed 7 bases from V and 0 bases from J, with 10 bases in between. There are 13 residues in the CDR3.

With respect to this clone: Other DNA sequences from this sample encode an identical CDR3 as well. The chain has TRBV18 and TRBJ2-1, with D perhaps TRBD1 (5 bases). Germline V gene sequence: CDR1 KGHSH, CDR2 LQKENI. V was trimmed by 1 base and J by 3 bases, leaving 7 bases between them. The CDR3 contains 14 residues. Here the CDR3 DNA reads TGTGCCAGCTCACCACTGCAGGGCTACAATGAGCAGTTCTTC. Residues: CASSPLQGYNEQFF. Together with reference TRBV18 and TRBJ2-1, the CDR3 gives the full variable domain: NAGVMQNPRHLVRRRGQEARLRCSPMKGHSHVYWYRQLPEEGLKFMVYLQKENIIDESGMPKERFSAEFPKEGPSILRIQQVVRGDSAAYFCASSPLQGYNEQFFGPGTRLTVL.

V is TRBV5-1 and J is TRBJ2-3; the D gene is possibly TRBD2 (6 bases). Germline CDR1 and CDR2: SGHRS and YFSETQ. The length of the CDR3 is 15 residues. The V and J ends lost 2 bases and 6 bases respectively, with 16 bases between them. Written as DNA, the CDR3 is TGCGCCAGCAGCTTTGATGCGGGGCCATGGGATACGCAGTATTTT. Translating it yields CASSFDAGPWDTQYF.